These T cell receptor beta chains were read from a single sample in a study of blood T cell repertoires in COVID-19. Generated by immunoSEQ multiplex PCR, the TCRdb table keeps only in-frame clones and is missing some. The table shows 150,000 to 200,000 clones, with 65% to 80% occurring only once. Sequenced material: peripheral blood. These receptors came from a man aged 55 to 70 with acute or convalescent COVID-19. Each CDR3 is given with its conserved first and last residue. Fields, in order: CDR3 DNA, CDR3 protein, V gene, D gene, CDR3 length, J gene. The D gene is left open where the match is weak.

DNA: TGCGCCAGCAGCCATCCTCAGGGCTTGAACACTGAAGCTTTCTTT
CDR3: CASSHPQGLNTEAFF
V: TRBV4-1
D: NA
length: 15
J: TRBJ1-1

DNA: TGTGCCAGCAGCTTGGGGGGGGATCAGCCCCAGCATTTT
CDR3: CASSLGGDQPQHF
V: TRBV5-6
D: NA
length: 13
J: TRBJ1-5

DNA: TGTGCCAGCAGTTTGGGGGGAGAAGGCTACACCTTC
CDR3: CASSLGGEGYTF
V: TRBV12-3/TRBV12-4
D: NA
length: 12
J: TRBJ1-2

DNA: TGTGCCAGCAGCTACGATCGGGAGACCCAGTACTTC
CDR3: CASSYDRETQYF
V: TRBV5-4
D: NA
length: 12
J: TRBJ2-5

DNA: TGCAGCGTTGAATACAGGGGGTATAGTGAAGCTTTCTTT
CDR3: CSVEYRGYSEAFF
V: TRBV29-1
D: TRBD1
length: 13
J: TRBJ1-1

DNA: TGTGCCTGGAGTGCGCCGACAGGGCGCCAAGAGACCCAGTACTTC
CDR3: CAWSAPTGRQETQYF
V: TRBV30
D: TRBD1
length: 15
J: TRBJ2-5

DNA: TGTGCCAGCAGTTACCAACATTTCGACTCGGATACGCAGTATTTT
CDR3: CASSYQHFDSDTQYF
V: TRBV6-2/TRBV6-3
D: NA
length: 15
J: TRBJ2-3

DNA: TGCGCCAGCAGCCCCGACAGGGGGAACACCGGGGAGCTGTTTTTT
CDR3: CASSPDRGNTGELFF
V: TRBV4-1
D: TRBD1
length: 15
J: TRBJ2-2

DNA: TGTGCCAGCAGTCAACAGGGGTCCACTTACGAGCAGTACTTC
CDR3: CASSQQGSTYEQYF
V: TRBV25-1
D: TRBD1
length: 14
J: TRBJ2-7

DNA: TGTGCCAGCAGCCAAGATCCGGACAGTAATGAAAAACTGTTTTTT
CDR3: CASSQDPDSNEKLFF
V: TRBV3-1/TRBV3-2
D: NA
length: 15
J: TRBJ1-4

DNA: TGCGCCAGCAGGAGGGGACAAAGTAACACAGATACGCAGTATTTT
CDR3: CASRRGQSNTDTQYF
V: TRBV5-1
D: NA
length: 15
J: TRBJ2-3

DNA: TGTGCCAGCAGTGAAGCGGGATTAGGGGGCCCCTACAATGAGCAGTTCTTC
CDR3: CASSEAGLGGPYNEQFF
V: TRBV6-1
D: TRBD1
length: 17
J: TRBJ2-1

DNA: TGCGCCAGCAGCTTTAGAGAGAGCTCCTACGAGCAGTACTTC
CDR3: CASSFRESSYEQYF
V: TRBV5-1
D: NA
length: 14
J: TRBJ2-7

DNA: TGTGCCAGCAGACTAGCGGGGGGGCGAGCAGATACGCAGTATTTT
CDR3: CASRLAGGRADTQYF
V: TRBV5-4
D: TRBD2
length: 15
J: TRBJ2-3

DNA: TGTGCCAGCAGCCCCGACAGGCCCAGAGCACCCCTCCACTTT
CDR3: CASSPDRPRAPLHF
V: TRBV7-9
D: NA
length: 14
J: TRBJ1-6

DNA: TGTGCCAGCAGTTTGCTACGGGATCAGCCCCAGCATTTT
CDR3: CASSLLRDQPQHF
V: TRBV12-3/TRBV12-4
D: NA
length: 13
J: TRBJ1-5

DNA: TGTGCCAGCAGCGTATCGGGGACTCACTACGGTGAGCAGTACTTC
CDR3: CASSVSGTHYGEQYF
V: TRBV9
D: NA
length: 15
J: TRBJ2-7

DNA: TGCAGCGTTGAGGGACAAGGCGAAAAACTGTTTTTT
CDR3: CSVEGQGEKLFF
V: TRBV29-1
D: NA
length: 12
J: TRBJ1-4